One sample yielded the 32 T cell receptor beta chains listed below, sequenced in a study of T cell responses to AZD1222 COVID-19 vaccine. TCRdb's copy holds only in-frame clones and misses some; the assay was immunoSEQ multiplex PCR. The sample lists some 190,000 clones; approximately 90% were seen once. The source was peripheral blood, collected 28 days after the second AZD1222 dose. The receptors were sampled from an adult who received the AZD1222 COVID-19 vaccine.

This chain connects TRBV6-1 to TRBJ1-5; D is uncertain. Germline V gene sequence: CDR1 MNHNS, CDR2 SASEGT. The CDR3 has 14 residues. Trimming removed 1 base at V and 4 bases at J, with 8 bases between. The CDR3: CASSEGPGNQPQHF. CDR3 nucleotides: TGTGCCAGCAGTGAAGGGCCCGGGAATCAGCCCCAGCATTTT.

The chain uses TRBV11-2 and TRBJ1-1; a weak D match, TRBD1 (5 bases). CDR3 length equals 16 residues. Germline V gene sequence: CDR1 SGHAT, CDR2 FQNNGV. V was trimmed by 4 bases and J by 1 base, leaving 16 bases between them. In DNA form, the CDR3 reads TGTGCCAGCAGCTCCCCAGTGAGGGGCCAGAACACTGAAGCTTTCTTT. Its translation: CASSSPVRGQNTEAFF.

The V call is TRBV6-1, the J call TRBJ2-3; 8 bases line up with TRBD2. Germline lookup yields CDR1 MNHNS and CDR2 SASEGT. Trimming at V came to 4 bases and at J to 0 bases, leaving 6 bases not matched to a gene. The CDR3 is made up of 16 amino acids. CDR3: CASSAPLAASTDTQYF. Written as DNA, the CDR3 is TGTGCCAGCAGTGCCCCACTAGCGGCAAGCACAGATACGCAGTATTTT.

The chain uses TRBV27 and TRBJ2-1, with 9 bases fitting TRBD2. Looked up from germline, CDR1 is MNHEY and CDR2 is SMNVEV (reference sequence). The CDR3 length is 15 residues. The V gene end was trimmed by 2 bases and the J gene end by 7 bases; junction bases not matched to a gene: 6. Here the CDR3 reads CASSLSLAGRNEQFF. In nucleotides, the CDR3 is TGTGCCAGCAGTTTAAGTCTAGCGGGAAGGAATGAGCAGTTCTTC.

This clone has more than one count but fewer than ten. The chain links TRBV11-3 to TRBJ2-7; D is possibly TRBD2 (5 bases). Germline V gene sequence: CDR1 SGHNT, CDR2 YENEEA. The V gene lost 5 bases and the J gene lost 2 bases, with 13 bases spanning the gap. This CDR3 is 14 amino acids long. CDR3 nucleotides: TGTGCCAGCAGCCCCCCGGGGAGCGCCTACGAGCAGTACTTC. Its protein product is CASSPPGSAYEQYF.

Regarding this clone: This same CDR3 is encoded by further DNA sequences in the sample. V and J are TRBV18 and TRBJ2-7; D call uncertain. CDR1 KGHSH and CDR2 LQKENI come from the germline V gene. The CDR3 is made up of 13 amino acids. The germline V and J ends were trimmed by 3 bases and 0 bases, with 6 bases remaining between them. Here the CDR3 DNA reads TGTGCCAGCTCACCGGGCCTCTCCTACGAGCAGTACTTC. Translated, it gives CASSPGLSYEQYF.

This chain links TRBV7-2 with TRBJ1-2; maybe TRBD1 (5 bases). Looked up from germline, CDR1 is SGHTA and CDR2 is FQGNSA. V was cut by 1 base and J by 3 bases, with 9 bases left in between. This CDR3 contains 14 residues. CDR3: CASSLGGSDYGYTF. DNA for the CDR3: TGTGCCAGCAGCTTAGGGGGGAGCGACTATGGCTACACCTTC.

This chain connects TRBV13 to TRBJ1-6; D ambiguous. Germline values: CDR1 PRHDT, CDR2 FYEKMQ (reference sequence). The CDR3 has 14 residues. V lost 1 base, J lost 14 bases, and 15 bases lay in between. CDR3 DNA sequence: TGTGCCAGCAGCTTAGTTGAGCGTTCTTGGGCCCTCCACTTT. Translation: CASSLVERSWALHF.

The gene calls are TRBV18 and TRBJ1-4; D ambiguous. V lost 0 bases to trimming and J lost 8 bases, with 10 bases between them. The germline V gene encodes CDR1 KGHSH and CDR2 LQKENI. The CDR3 covers 14 residues. CDR3 sequence (DNA): TGTGCCAGCTCACCACCAAACGGAATAGAAAAACTGTTTTTT. Protein: CASSPPNGIEKLFF.

V and J are TRBV2 and TRBJ2-3; D remains unclear. V was shortened by 8 bases and J by 2 bases, with 5 bases between the two germline ends. Germline CDR1 and CDR2: SNHLY and FYNNEI. The CDR3 extends over 11 amino acids. For the CDR3, the DNA is TGTGCCAGCCTCATCACAGATACGCAGTATTTT. It is translated as CASLITDTQYF.

The J gene is TRBJ1-2, the V gene TRBV7-8; 7 bases are a match to TRBD1. Germline V CDR1 and CDR2: SGHVS, FQNEAQ. The trim removed 1 base at V and 2 bases at J, leaving 4 bases unmatched. This CDR3 has 15 residues. CDR3 nucleotide sequence: TGTGCCAGCAGCTTAGTTATGGGACAGAACTATGGCTACACCTTC. Protein sequence: CASSLVMGQNYGYTF.

The chain combines TRBV6-5 with TRBJ1-1; D not certain. The CDR3 is 15 amino acids. Germline CDR1 is MNHEY and CDR2 is SVGAGI. V was cut by 2 bases and J by 0 bases, with 10 bases left in between. The CDR3 spells CASSYIAPMNTEAFF. The CDR3 coding sequence is TGTGCCAGCAGTTACATTGCACCCATGAACACTGAAGCTTTCTTT.

The chain employs TRBV6-5 and TRBJ1-2, with 9 positions matching TRBD1. This CDR3 has 15 residues. CDR1 and CDR2 from the germline V gene are MNHEY and SVGAGI. V trimming: 2 bases; J trimming: 7 bases; junction bases outside the gene matches: 8. The chain's CDR3 is CASSYAGQGQGGYTF. The DNA for the CDR3 is TGTGCCAGCAGTTACGCCGGACAGGGGCAAGGTGGCTACACCTTC.

This clone was counted a single time. The rearrangement links TRBV7-2 to TRBJ2-2; D not certain. The CDR3 runs to 13 residues. V was clipped by 2 bases and J by 5 bases, with 6 bases between them. CDR1 is SGHTA, CDR2 FQGNSA, per germline. CDR3 in amino acids: CASSLRETGELFF. CDR3 DNA sequence: TGTGCCAGCAGCTTAAGGGAAACCGGGGAGCTGTTTTTT.

The genes are TRBV20-1 and TRBJ2-5; D is unclear. Germline values: CDR1 DFQATT, CDR2 SNEGSKA (reference sequence). The V and J ends lost 6 bases and 4 bases respectively, with 9 bases between them. The CDR3 extends over 11 amino acids. CDR3 nucleotide sequence: TGCAGTGCCTCCTCCCTAGAGACCCAGTACTTC. Encoded protein: CSASSLETQYF.

This chain connects TRBV7-9 to TRBJ2-3; D possibly corresponds to TRBD2 (6 bases). The CDR3 contains 15 residues. V was pared by 4 bases and J by 2 bases, with 13 bases between. Germline V CDR1 and CDR2: SEHNR, FQNEAQ (reference sequence). CDR3: CASSWGELNTDTQYF. DNA for the CDR3: TGTGCCAGCAGCTGGGGGGAGTTAAACACAGATACGCAGTATTTT.

The gene calls are TRBV5-4 and TRBJ2-3; D might be TRBD1 (6 bases). CDR1 SGHNT and CDR2 YYREEE come from the germline V gene (reference sequence). Trimming cost V 4 bases and J 8 bases, with 14 bases left between them. The CDR3 is 13 amino acids. This CDR3 is CASSGGRDPTQYF. Written as DNA, the CDR3 is TGTGCCAGCAGCGGGGGCCGGGACCCTACGCAGTATTTT.

The chain carries TRBV6-5 and TRBJ1-2; no firm D call. Germline-derived CDR1 and CDR2 are MNHEY and SVGAGI. The CDR3 has 15 amino acids. The V gene lost 0 bases and the J gene lost 2 bases, with 10 bases spanning the gap. CDR3 sequence reads: CASSYSYRENYGYTF. CDR3 sequence (DNA): TGTGCCAGCAGTTACTCCTACCGAGAAAACTATGGCTACACCTTC.

The chain carries TRBV5-1 and TRBJ2-7, with D possibly matching TRBD2 (6 bases). The V gene lost 4 bases and the J gene lost 0 bases, with 11 bases spanning the gap. The CDR3 totals 14 residues. The germline gives CDR1 SGHRS, CDR2 YFSETQ. The CDR3 DNA reads TGCGCCAGCAGCCGAGGCGGGGCCTCCTACGAGCAGTACTTC. Translating it yields CASSRGGASYEQYF.

The chain couples TRBV5-1 to TRBJ1-4, with 7 bases that match TRBD1. The V gene end was trimmed by 4 bases and the J gene end by 7 bases; junction bases not matched to a gene: 7. The CDR3 is made up of 14 amino acids. Looked up from germline, CDR1 is SGHRS and CDR2 is YFSETQ. DNA for the CDR3: TGCGCCAGCAGCACGGGACAGCTCCGTGAAAAACTGTTTTTT. Encoded protein: CASSTGQLREKLFF. The full variable domain, with the rest looked up from reference TRBV5-1 and TRBJ1-4, is KAGVTQTPRYLIKTRGQQVTLSCSPISGHRSVSWYQQTPGQGLQFLFEYFSETQRNKGNFPGRFSGRQFSNSRSEMNVSTLELGDSALYLCASSTGQLREKLFFGSGTQLSVL.

This chain joins TRBV30 and TRBJ2-3; 8 positions match TRBD2. J lost 2 bases, V lost 3 bases, and 7 bases had no gene match. Germline loops: CDR1 GTSNPN, CDR2 SVGIG (reference sequence). This CDR3 has 15 residues. The CDR3 here is CAWRALAGPTDTQYF. In DNA form, the CDR3 reads TGTGCCTGGAGAGCGCTAGCGGGCCCCACAGATACGCAGTATTTT.

The chain recombines TRBV3-1 (or the pseudogene TRBV3-2) with TRBJ1-1, with a possible D match to TRBD1 (5 bases). This CDR3 region has 13 residues. Trimming removed 0 bases from V and 5 bases from J, with 7 bases in between. CDR1 and CDR2 from the germline V gene are LGHDT and YNNKEL (reference sequence). The CDR3 loop is CASSQDRATEAFF. In DNA, the CDR3 is TGTGCCAGCAGCCAAGACAGGGCTACTGAAGCTTTCTTT.

The chain recombines TRBV9 with TRBJ2-3, with no clear D. The CDR3 length is 13 residues. CDR1 and CDR2 from the germline V gene are SGDLS and YYNGEE. The V end lost 3 bases, the J end lost 0 bases, and 5 bases lay between the germline ends. CDR3 coding DNA: TGTGCCAGCAGCGCCTCGAGCACAGATACGCAGTATTTT. It specifies CASSASSTDTQYF.

This clone was counted once. CDR3 coding DNA: TGTGCCAGCAGTTTGGGCGAGGACACCATGAACACTGAAGCTTTCTTT. Protein sequence: CASSLGEDTMNTEAFF. This rearrangement joins TRBV27 to TRBJ1-1; possible D gene TRBD1, 5 bases. The germline V gene has CDR1 MNHEY and CDR2 SMNVEV (reference sequence). The CDR3 covers 16 residues. The V and J ends lost 3 bases and 0 bases respectively, with 14 bases between them.

The chain recombines TRBV28 with TRBJ1-2; 10 nucleotides match TRBD1. Looked up from germline, CDR1 is MDHEN and CDR2 is SYDVKM. This CDR3 is built from 16 residues. The V gene end was trimmed by 6 bases and the J gene end by 4 bases; junction bases not matched to a gene: 11. Here the CDR3 reads CASSSSGTGDGYGYTF. In DNA form, the CDR3 reads TGTGCCAGCAGCTCATCCGGGACAGGGGATGGCTATGGCTACACCTTC.

The chain's CDR3 is CASSEMGSRTDTQYF. The CDR3 nucleotides read TGTGCCAGCAGTGAAATGGGGTCGCGGACAGATACGCAGTATTTT. The V gene is TRBV2, the J gene TRBJ2-3; D is undetermined. Germline CDR1 is SNHLY and CDR2 is FYNNEI. The CDR3 extends over 15 amino acids. Trimming left V 2 bases short and J 3 bases short, with 12 bases between.

This clone occurred once. The V and J genes are TRBV15 and TRBJ1-1; possible D gene TRBD1, 5 bases. V shed 3 bases and J shed 6 bases, with 14 bases lying between them. This CDR3 is built from 14 residues. Germline V CDR1 and CDR2: LNHNV, YYDKDF (reference sequence). This chain's CDR3 is CATSRGLGVAEAFF. DNA for the CDR3: TGTGCCACCAGCAGGGGACTCGGGGTGGCTGAAGCTTTCTTT.

A remark on this clone: The sample contains more than one DNA sequence encoding this CDR3. The chain couples TRBV4-3 to TRBJ1-1, with unresolved D. The CDR3 loop spans 12 amino acids. V was trimmed by 3 bases and J by 11 bases, leaving 13 bases between them. Germline V gene sequence: CDR1 LGHNA, CDR2 YSLEER. This chain's CDR3 is CASSHRGREAFF. The CDR3 coding sequence is TGCGCCAGCAGCCACAGAGGCCGAGAGGCTTTCTTT.

The chain has TRBV6-5 and TRBJ1-5; D not resolved. The germline gives CDR1 MNHEY, CDR2 SVGAGI. The CDR3 spans 15 residues. The V end was cut by 7 bases, the J end by 5 bases, with 18 bases between. CDR3 sequence: CASTVERLMYQPQHF. The CDR3 DNA is TGTGCCAGCACGGTGGAAAGACTAATGTATCAGCCCCAGCATTTT.

The chain has TRBV27 and TRBJ1-6; D gene unclear. The germline V gene has CDR1 MNHEY and CDR2 SMNVEV (reference sequence). V was pared by 2 bases and J by 2 bases, with 10 bases between. CDR3 length: 16 residues. The CDR3 sequence: CASSLDFRAYNSPLHF. The CDR3 DNA reads TGTGCCAGCAGTTTAGATTTTAGGGCCTATAATTCACCCCTCCACTTT.

The chain links TRBV9 to TRBJ1-6; D gene ambiguous. V was cut by 0 bases and J by 9 bases, with 13 bases left in between. Per germline, CDR1 SGDLS and CDR2 YYNGEE. The CDR3 loop spans 15 amino acids. CDR3 sequence reads: CASSVGGFEGSPLHF. The CDR3 DNA reads as TGTGCCAGCAGCGTAGGCGGGTTTGAGGGTTCACCCCTCCACTTT.

The sample holds one count of this clone. The J gene is TRBJ2-1, the V gene TRBV5-4; D gene unclear. The germline CDR1 and CDR2 sequences are SGHNT and YYREEE (reference sequence). Trimming removed 5 bases from V and 2 bases from J, with 14 bases in between. The CDR3 totals 15 residues. Written as DNA, the CDR3 is TGTGCCAGCAGGACACAAGGATACGCCTACAATGAGCAGTTCTTC. The encoded protein is CASRTQGYAYNEQFF.